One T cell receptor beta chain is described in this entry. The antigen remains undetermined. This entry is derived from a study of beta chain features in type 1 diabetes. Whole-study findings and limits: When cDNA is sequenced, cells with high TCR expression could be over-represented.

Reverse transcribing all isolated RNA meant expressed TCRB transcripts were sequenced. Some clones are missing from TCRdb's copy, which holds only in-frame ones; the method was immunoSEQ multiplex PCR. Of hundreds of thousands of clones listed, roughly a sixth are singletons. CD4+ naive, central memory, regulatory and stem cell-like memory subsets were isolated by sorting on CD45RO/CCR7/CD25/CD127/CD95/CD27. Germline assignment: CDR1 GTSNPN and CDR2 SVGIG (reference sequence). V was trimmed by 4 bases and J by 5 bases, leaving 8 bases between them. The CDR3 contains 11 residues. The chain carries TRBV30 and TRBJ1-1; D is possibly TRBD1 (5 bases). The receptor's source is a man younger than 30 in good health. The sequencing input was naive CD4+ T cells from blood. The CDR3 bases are TGTGCCTGGACAGGGTTTACTGAAGCTTTCTTT. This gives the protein CAWTGFTEAFF.